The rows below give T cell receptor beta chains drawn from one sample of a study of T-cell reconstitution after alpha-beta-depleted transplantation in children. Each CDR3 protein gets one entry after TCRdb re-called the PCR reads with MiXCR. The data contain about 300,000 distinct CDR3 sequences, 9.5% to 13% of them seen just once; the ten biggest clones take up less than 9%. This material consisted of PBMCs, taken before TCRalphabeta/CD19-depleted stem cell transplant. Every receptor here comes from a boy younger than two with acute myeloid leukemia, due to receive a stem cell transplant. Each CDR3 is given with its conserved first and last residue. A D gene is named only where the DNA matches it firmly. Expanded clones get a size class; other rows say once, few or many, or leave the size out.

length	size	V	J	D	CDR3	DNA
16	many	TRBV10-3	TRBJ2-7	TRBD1	CAISEIGTGGPYEQYF	TGTGCCATCAGTGAGATCGGGACAGGGGGTCCCTACGAGCAGTACTTC
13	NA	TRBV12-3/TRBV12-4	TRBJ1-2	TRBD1	CASSPDRVNGYTF	TGTGCCAGCAGTCCGGACAGGGTGAATGGCTACACCTTC
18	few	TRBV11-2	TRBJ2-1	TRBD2	CASSLWTAGVPLYNEQFF	TGTGCCAGCAGCTTATGGACCGCGGGAGTTCCCCTTTACAATGAGCAGTTCTTC
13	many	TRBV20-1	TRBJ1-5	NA	CSARDSFYQPQHF	TGCAGTGCTAGAGACAGCTTTTATCAGCCCCAGCATTTT
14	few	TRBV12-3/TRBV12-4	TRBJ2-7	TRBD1	CASSGDRVSYEQYF	TGTGCCAGCAGTGGGGACAGGGTTTCCTACGAGCAGTACTTC
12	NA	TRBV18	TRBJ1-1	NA	CASSPTRTEAFF	TGTGCCAGCTCACCGACACGCACTGAAGCTTTCTTT
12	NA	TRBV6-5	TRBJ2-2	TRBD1	CASKTGAGELFF	TGTGCCAGTAAGACAGGGGCCGGGGAGCTGTTTTTT
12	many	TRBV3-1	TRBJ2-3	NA	CASSQFGDTQYF	TGTGCCAGCAGCCAATTCGGTGATACGCAGTATTTT
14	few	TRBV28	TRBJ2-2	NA	CAAQSGASTGELFF	TGTGCCGCCCAGTCTGGGGCCAGCACCGGGGAGCTGTTTTTT
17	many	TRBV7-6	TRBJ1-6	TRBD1	CASSLGAGTGYNSPLHF	TGTGCCAGCAGCTTAGGTGCCGGGACAGGGTATAATTCACCCCTCCACTTT
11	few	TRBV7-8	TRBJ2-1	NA	CASSLSLGQFF	TGTGCCAGCAGCTTATCACTTGGGCAGTTCTTC
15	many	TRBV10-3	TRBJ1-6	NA	CAIPVGVTDHSPLHF	TGTGCCATCCCCGTTGGGGTTACAGATCATTCACCCCTCCACTTT
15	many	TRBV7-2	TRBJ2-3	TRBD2	CASSLLSGGADTQYF	TGTGCCAGCAGCTTGCTATCGGGGGGGGCAGATACGCAGTATTTT
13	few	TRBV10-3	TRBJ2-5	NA	CAISPAGQETQYF	TGTGCCATCAGTCCTGCGGGCCAAGAGACCCAGTACTTC
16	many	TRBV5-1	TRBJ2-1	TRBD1	CASSLARGRGSDEQFF	TGCGCCAGCAGCTTGGCCAGGGGCAGGGGGTCAGATGAGCAGTTCTTC
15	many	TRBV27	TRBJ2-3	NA	CASSLPPGGGDTQYF	TGTGCCAGCAGTTTACCCCCCGGGGGTGGAGATACGCAGTATTTT
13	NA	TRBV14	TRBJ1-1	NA	CASSQWGDGEAFF	TGTGCCAGCAGCCAATGGGGAGACGGTGAAGCTTTCTTT
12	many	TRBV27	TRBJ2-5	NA	CASSYHQETQYF	TGTGCCAGCAGTTACCACCAAGAGACCCAGTACTTC
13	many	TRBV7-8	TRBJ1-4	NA	CASSLGQFEKLFF	TGTGCCAGCAGCTTGGGACAATTCGAAAAACTGTTTTTT
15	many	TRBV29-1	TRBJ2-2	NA	CSVARTSPNTGELFF	TGCAGCGTTGCCCGCACCAGCCCGAACACCGGGGAGCTGTTTTTT
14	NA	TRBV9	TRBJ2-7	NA	CASSVVGTSYEQYF	TGTGCCAGCAGCGTAGTGGGCACCTCCTACGAGCAGTACTTC
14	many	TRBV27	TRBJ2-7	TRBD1	CASSYRGSSYEQYF	TGTGCCAGCAGTTACAGGGGATCCTCCTACGAGCAGTACTTC
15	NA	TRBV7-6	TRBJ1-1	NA	CASSLAGGTVTEAFF	TGTGCCAGCAGCTTAGCCGGCGGGACGGTGACTGAAGCTTTCTTT
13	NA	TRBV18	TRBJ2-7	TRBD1	CASSPDRVGEQYF	TGTGCCAGCTCACCGGACAGGGTCGGCGAGCAGTACTTC
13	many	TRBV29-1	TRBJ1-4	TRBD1	CSVTDRLNEKLFF	TGCAGCGTTACGGACAGGCTTAATGAAAAACTGTTTTTT
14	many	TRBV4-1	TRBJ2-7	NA	CASSQVLGDYEQYF	TGCGCCAGCAGCCAAGTGCTGGGGGACTACGAGCAGTACTTC
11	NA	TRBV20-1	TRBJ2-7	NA	CSARVYYEQYF	TGCAGTGCTAGAGTTTACTACGAGCAGTACTTC
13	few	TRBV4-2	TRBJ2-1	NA	CASSQIQTDEQFF	TGTGCCAGCAGCCAAATTCAGACGGATGAGCAGTTCTTC
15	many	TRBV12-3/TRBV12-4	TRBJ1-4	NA	CASSFGGQINEKLFF	TGTGCCAGCAGTTTTGGGGGGCAGATTAATGAAAAACTGTTTTTT
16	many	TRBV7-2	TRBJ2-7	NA	CASSSSGVSRIYEQYF	TGTGCCAGCAGCTCCTCCGGGGTCAGCCGGATTTACGAGCAGTACTTC
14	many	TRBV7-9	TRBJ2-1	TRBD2	CASSLAAGDVEQFF	TGTGCCAGCAGCTTAGCCGCGGGAGATGTTGAGCAGTTCTTC
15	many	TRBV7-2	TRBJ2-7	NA	CASSLDSGNPYEQYF	TGTGCCAGCAGCTTAGATTCCGGGAACCCCTACGAGCAGTACTTC
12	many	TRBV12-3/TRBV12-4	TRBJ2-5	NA	CASRAGVGTQYF	TGTGCCAGCAGAGCAGGGGTTGGGACCCAGTACTTC
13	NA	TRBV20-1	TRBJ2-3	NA	CSCPTKGTDTQYF	TGCAGCTGTCCAACCAAGGGGACAGATACGCAGTATTTT
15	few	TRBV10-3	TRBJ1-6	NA	CAISGAGPHNSPLHF	TGTGCCATCAGTGGGGCGGGGCCCCACAATTCACCCCTCCACTTT
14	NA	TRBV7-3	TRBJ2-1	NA	CASSLSPSFDEQFF	TGTGCCAGCAGCTTATCGCCTAGTTTCGATGAGCAGTTCTTC
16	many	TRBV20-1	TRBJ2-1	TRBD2	CSARDTLAGEIYEQFF	TGCAGTGCTAGAGATACCCTAGCGGGAGAGATTTATGAGCAGTTCTTC
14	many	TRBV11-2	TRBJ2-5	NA	CASSPRTVQETQYF	TGTGCCAGCAGCCCTCGGACAGTCCAAGAGACCCAGTACTTC
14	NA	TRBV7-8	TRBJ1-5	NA	CASIKGGMDQPQHF	TGTGCCAGCATCAAGGGGGGGATGGATCAGCCCCAGCATTTT
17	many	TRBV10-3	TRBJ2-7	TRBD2	CAISGELAGGPWGEQYF	TGTGCCATCAGTGGTGAGCTAGCGGGGGGGCCATGGGGCGAGCAGTACTTC
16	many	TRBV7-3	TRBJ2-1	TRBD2	CASSPQLAGPLNEQFF	TGTGCCAGCAGCCCTCAACTAGCGGGGCCCCTAAATGAGCAGTTCTTC
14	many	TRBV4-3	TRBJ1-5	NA	CASSQDPLDQPQHF	TGCGCCAGCAGCCAAGACCCCCTCGATCAGCCCCAGCATTTT
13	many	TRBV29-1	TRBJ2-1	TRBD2	CSAWTSALNEQFF	TGCAGCGCCTGGACTAGCGCCCTCAATGAGCAGTTCTTC
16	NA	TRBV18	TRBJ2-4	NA	CASSPTDRLAKNIQYF	TGTGCCAGCTCACCAACGGACAGACTAGCCAAAAACATTCAGTACTTC
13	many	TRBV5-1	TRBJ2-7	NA	CASSSGGPYEQYF	TGCGCCAGCAGCTCTGGGGGGCCCTACGAGCAGTACTTC
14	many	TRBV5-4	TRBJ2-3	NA	CASSLTGSTDTQYF	TGTGCCAGCAGCTTGACAGGCAGCACAGATACGCAGTATTTT